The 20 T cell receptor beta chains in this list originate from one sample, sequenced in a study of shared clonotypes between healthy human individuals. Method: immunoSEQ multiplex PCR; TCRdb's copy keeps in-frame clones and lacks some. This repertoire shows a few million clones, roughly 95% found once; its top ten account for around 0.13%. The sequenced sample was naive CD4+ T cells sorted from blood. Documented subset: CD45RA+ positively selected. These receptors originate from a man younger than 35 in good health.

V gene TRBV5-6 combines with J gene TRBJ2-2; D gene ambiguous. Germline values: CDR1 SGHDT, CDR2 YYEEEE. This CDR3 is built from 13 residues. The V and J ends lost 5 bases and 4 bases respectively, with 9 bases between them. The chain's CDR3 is CASRRFFTGELFF. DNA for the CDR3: TGTGCCAGCAGACGATTCTTCACCGGGGAGCTGTTTTTT.

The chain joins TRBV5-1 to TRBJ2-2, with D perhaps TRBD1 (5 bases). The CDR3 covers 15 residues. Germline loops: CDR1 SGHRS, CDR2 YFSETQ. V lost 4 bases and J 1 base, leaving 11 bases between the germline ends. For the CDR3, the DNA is TGCGCCAGCAGCCCGGACACCTTGAACACCGGGGAGCTGTTTTTT. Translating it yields CASSPDTLNTGELFF.

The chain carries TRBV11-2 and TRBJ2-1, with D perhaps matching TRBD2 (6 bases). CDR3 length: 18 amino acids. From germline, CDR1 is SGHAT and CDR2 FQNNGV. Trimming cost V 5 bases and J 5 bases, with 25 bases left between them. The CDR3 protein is CASSLRSMGEARDNEQFF. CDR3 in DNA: TGTGCCAGCAGCCTCCGGTCAATGGGGGAGGCCCGGGACAATGAGCAGTTCTTC.

Here the CDR3 reads CASSSGNGLGYEQYF. CDR3 coding DNA: TGTGCCAGCAGCTCTGGTAACGGCTTGGGCTACGAGCAGTACTTC. V and J are TRBV5-4 and TRBJ2-7; no firm D call. The V gene's germline CDR1 is SGHNT and CDR2 YYREEE (reference sequence). Trimming removed 3 bases from V and 3 bases from J, with 16 bases in between. This CDR3 has 15 amino acids. The full variable domain, its missing parts supplied by reference TRBV5-4 and TRBJ2-7, is ETGVTQSPTHLIKTRGQQVTLRCSSQSGHNTVSWYQQALGQGPQFIFQYYREEENGRGNFPPRFSGLQFPNYSSELNVNALELDDSALYLCASSSGNGLGYEQYFGPGTRLTVT.

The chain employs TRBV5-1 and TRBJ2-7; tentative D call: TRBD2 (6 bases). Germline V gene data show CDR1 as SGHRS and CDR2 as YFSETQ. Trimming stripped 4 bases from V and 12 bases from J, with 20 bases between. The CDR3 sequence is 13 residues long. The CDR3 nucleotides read TGCGCCAGCAGCCCCACGGGGACCCCCGGGGGGTACTTC. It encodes CASSPTGTPGGYF.

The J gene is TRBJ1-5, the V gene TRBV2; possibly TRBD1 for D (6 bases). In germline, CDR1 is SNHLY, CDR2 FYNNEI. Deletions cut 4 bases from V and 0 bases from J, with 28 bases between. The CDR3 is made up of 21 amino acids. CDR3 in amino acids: CASSARVPGQIDLYSNQPQHF. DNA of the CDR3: TGTGCCAGCAGTGCCCGCGTCCCTGGACAGATAGATTTATATAGCAATCAGCCCCAGCATTTT.

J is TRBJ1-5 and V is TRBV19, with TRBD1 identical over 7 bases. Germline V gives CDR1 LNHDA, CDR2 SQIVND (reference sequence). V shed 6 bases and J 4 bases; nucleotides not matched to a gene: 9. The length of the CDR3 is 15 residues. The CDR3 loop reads CASSMTGSSNQPQHF. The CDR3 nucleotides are TGTGCCAGTAGCATGACAGGGAGTTCTAATCAGCCCCAGCATTTT.

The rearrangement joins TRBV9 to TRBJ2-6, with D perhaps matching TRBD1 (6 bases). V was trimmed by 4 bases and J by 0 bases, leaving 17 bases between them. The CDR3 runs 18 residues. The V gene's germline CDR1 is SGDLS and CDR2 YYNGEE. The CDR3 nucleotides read TGTGCCAGCAGCCTAGAAGGGGGAGCTAGCTCTGGGGCCAACGTCCTGACTTTC. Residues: CASSLEGGASSGANVLTF.

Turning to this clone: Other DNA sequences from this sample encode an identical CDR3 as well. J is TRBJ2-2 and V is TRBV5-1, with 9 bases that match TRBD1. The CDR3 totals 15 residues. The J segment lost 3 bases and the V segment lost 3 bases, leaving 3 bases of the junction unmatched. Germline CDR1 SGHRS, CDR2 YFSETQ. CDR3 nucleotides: TGCGCCAGCAGCTCGGGACAGGGATACACCGGGGAGCTGTTTTTT. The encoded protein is CASSSGQGYTGELFF.

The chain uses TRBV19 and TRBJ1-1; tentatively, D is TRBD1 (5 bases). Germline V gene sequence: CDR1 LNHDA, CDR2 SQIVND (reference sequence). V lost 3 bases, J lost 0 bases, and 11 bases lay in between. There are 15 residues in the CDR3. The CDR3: CASSIQGGMNTEAFF. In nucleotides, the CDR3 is TGTGCCAGTAGTATCCAGGGAGGGATGAACACTGAAGCTTTCTTT.

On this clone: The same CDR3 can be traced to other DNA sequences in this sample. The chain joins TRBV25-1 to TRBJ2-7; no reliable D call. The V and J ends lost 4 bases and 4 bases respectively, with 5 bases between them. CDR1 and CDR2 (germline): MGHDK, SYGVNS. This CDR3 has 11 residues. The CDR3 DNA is TGTGCCAGCAGTGCTTATTACGAGCAGTACTTC. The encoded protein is CASSAYYEQYF.

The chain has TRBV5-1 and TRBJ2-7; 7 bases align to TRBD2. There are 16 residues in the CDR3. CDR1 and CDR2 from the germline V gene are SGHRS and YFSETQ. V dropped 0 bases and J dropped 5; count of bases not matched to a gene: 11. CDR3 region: CASSLGLSGNSHEQYF. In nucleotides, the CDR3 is TGCGCCAGCAGCTTGGGCCTGAGCGGGAACAGCCACGAGCAGTACTTC.

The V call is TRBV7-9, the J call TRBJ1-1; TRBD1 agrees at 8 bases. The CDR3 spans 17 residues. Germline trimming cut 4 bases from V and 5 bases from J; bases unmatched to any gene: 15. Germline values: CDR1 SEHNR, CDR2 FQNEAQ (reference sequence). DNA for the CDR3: TGTGCCAGCAGCTCGATCCTCAAACAGGGGGTGGTGACTGAAGCTTTCTTT. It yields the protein CASSSILKQGVVTEAFF.

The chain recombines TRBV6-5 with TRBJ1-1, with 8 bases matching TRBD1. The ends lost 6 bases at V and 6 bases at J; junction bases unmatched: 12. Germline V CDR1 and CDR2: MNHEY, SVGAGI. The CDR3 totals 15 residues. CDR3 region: CASRRQGTYSPEAFF. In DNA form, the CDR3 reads TGTGCCAGCAGGCGACAGGGGACCTACTCCCCTGAAGCTTTCTTT.

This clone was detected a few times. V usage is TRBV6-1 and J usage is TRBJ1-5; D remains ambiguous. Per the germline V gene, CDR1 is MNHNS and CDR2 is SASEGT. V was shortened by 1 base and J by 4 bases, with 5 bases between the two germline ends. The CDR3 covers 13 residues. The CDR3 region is CASSEVQNQPQHF. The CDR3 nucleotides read TGTGCCAGCAGTGAAGTACAGAATCAGCCCCAGCATTTT.

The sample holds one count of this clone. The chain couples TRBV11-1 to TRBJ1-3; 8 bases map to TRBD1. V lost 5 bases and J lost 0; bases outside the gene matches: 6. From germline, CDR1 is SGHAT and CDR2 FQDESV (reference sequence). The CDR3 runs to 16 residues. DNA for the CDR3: TGTGCCAGCAGCATTACCGGGACAGGCTCTGGAAACACCATATATTTT. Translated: CASSITGTGSGNTIYF. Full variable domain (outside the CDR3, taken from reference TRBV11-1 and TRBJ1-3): EAEVAQSPRYKITEKSQAVAFWCDPISGHATLYWYRQILGQGPELLVQFQDESVVDDSQLPKDRFSAERLKGVDSTLKIQPAELGDSAMYLCASSITGTGSGNTIYFGEGSWLTVV.

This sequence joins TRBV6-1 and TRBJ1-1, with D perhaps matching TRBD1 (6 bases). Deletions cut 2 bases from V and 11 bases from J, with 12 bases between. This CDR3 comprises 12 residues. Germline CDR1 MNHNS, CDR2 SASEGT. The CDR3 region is CASSERDTGAFF. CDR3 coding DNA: TGTGCCAGCAGTGAACGGGACACGGGCGCTTTCTTT.

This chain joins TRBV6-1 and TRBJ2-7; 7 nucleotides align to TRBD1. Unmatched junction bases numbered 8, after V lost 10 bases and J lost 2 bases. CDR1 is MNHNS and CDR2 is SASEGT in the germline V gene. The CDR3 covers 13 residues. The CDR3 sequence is CATLLTGTYEQYF. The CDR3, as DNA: TGTGCCACACTATTGACAGGGACCTACGAGCAGTACTTC.

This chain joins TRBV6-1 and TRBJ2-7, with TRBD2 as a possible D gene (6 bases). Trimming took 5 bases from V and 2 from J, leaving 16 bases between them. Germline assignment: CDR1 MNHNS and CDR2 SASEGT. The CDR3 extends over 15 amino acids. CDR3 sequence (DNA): TGTGCCAGCAGTAAAGGCGGGACGCCTGCCTACGAGCAGTACTTC. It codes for CASSKGGTPAYEQYF.

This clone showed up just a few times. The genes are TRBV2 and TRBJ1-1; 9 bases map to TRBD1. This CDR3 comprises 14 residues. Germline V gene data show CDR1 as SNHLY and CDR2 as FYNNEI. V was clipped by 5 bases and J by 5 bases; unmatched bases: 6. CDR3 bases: TGTGCCAGCAGTCCACAGGGGGCGGGAACTGAAGCTTTCTTT. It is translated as CASSPQGAGTEAFF.